This TCR beta chain was recovered during a study of siplizumab effects on memory and regulatory T cells (dated by TCRdb to between 2018 and 2021). Regarding the study in general: The study examined how the anti-CD2 antibody siplizumab affects alloreactive T-cell subsets in allogeneic mixed lymphocyte reactions built from human PBMCs.

About this clone: Its binding antigen is unknown. No qualities accompany the bases; no much larger clone lies one base away.

CDR1 and CDR2, per the germline V gene, are SGDLS and YYNGEE. V loses 0 bases, J loses 4 bases, and the germline ends lie 8 bases apart. The CDR3 covers 13 residues, taking in both the cysteine and the phenylalanine. Only CDR3 DNA remains: 39 bases, in frame from the first base. General study outcomes and caveats: Siplizumab significantly reduced the cumulative frequency of alloreactive sequences traceable to unstimulated CD4+ memory T cells. A naive or memory phenotype could not be assigned to roughly 80-95% of proliferating CD4+ or CD8+ clones. Of the alloreactive CD4+ clones that could be mapped, the Treg-derived share averaged around 70% with siplizumab compared with under 35% in control reactions. Unstimulated naive T cells appeared to be more diverse than memory T cells, and naive cells seemed to make a substantial contribution to the alloresponse. No functional confirmation was obtained for the suppressive function of proliferating Tregs from siplizumab cultures. Because sequences at frequencies below about 10^-5 were poorly captured, only a minor fraction of alloreactive clones could be mapped back to unstimulated subsets.

TCRbeta CDR3 sequencing was performed on sorted unstimulated T cells and on proliferating T cells recovered from mixed lymphocyte reactions. Fresh whole blood from under 13 HLA-typed healthy donors was used as the source from which PBMCs were isolated. The method behind the library was the immunoSEQ multiplex PCR assay. Some 1.1 x 10^5 TCR templates per sample were assayed on the deep sequencing platform. Genomic DNA extracted from sorted T cells was the material used for TCRbeta CDR3 sequencing. Regarding the original processing steps: The R programming language was used for clonal analysis of TCRbeta CDR3 data. Unstimulated samples were compared with post-reaction CFSE-low samples to define alloreactive CD4+ and CD8+ clones. Regulatory or non-regulatory origin was assigned to alloreactive CD4+ clones by matching of sequences to sorted unstimulated Treg and non-Treg repertoires. TCRdb took over this immuneACCESS table, retaining in-frame rearrangements with V and J assigned. Such tables are incomplete; in checked studies, under half of the missing clones stem from an unresolved V gene, and the remainder is unexplained. The V and J calls and the clone size are those of that table, but D and trimming were determined from the DNA. The sample has 100,000 to 120,000 clones on record, just under 95% of them singletons. The top ten clonotypes cover 1.3% of the sample.

The V and J genes are TRBV9 and TRBJ2-7, with the D gene call left open. The specimen sequenced was CD4+ T cells sorted from blood. This TCR was sampled from a human donor in good health. The CDR3 sequence is CASSVDPLYEQYF. The DNA sequence reads TGTGCCAGCAGCGTAGACCCCCTTTACGAGCAGTACTTC.